The sequence of this T cell receptor beta chain was determined in a study of human T cells and chemical hapten exposure (dated by TCRdb to about 2021). For the study in its entirety: For sensitization, 2% DPC in acetone was applied to a roughly 2 cm by roughly 2 cm area of upper inner arm skin. For TCR sequencing, blood came from over 25 alopecia patients at anywhere from one to four time points (pre-sensitization, 2, 6 and 24 weeks). Peripheral blood TCR repertoire changes were tracked in vivo in alopecia patients during primary and secondary sensitization to the hapten diphenylcyclopropenone (DPC). The patient cohort, mostly female, included alopecia areata with under or over 50% scalp involvement, alopecia totalis and alopecia universalis. Patients additionally received weekly therapeutic DPC doses to the scalp throughout the roughly 24-week study period. Patch testing was performed on the upper back with Finn chambers containing 0.01% DPC, and the patch tests were scored after 6 days according to International Contact Dermatitis Research Group standards. Each blood RNA sample was used to sequence both TCR alpha and TCR beta chains. Blood was sampled from patients pre-sensitization (week 0) and at 2, 6 and about 24 weeks after DPC sensitization. Libraries were combined into a pool for sequencing, and differences in TCR yield between samples came mainly from small differences in library volumes within the pool.

The research as a whole found: No change with DPC sensitization was found in the number of TCRs above 1 in 1000 frequency, and no evidence of global repertoire structure alterations was found. Expanded TCRs formed significantly more large CDR3 similarity clusters than pre-sensitization or healthy control sets, consistent with antigen-driven responses. A positive correlation was found between the number of PT1 expanded TCRs and patch test score, with significance reached at thresholds 8, 16 and 32 but not 4. Alopecia, a presumed autoimmune disease, was present in all patients, so the immune response of the patients might differ from that of healthy individuals. Repeated subsampling changed both the strength of the expansion versus patch-test correlation and the threshold at which that correlation became significant.

The library was obtained by RACE. Data came from a NextSeq 500. During library preparation, unique molecular identifiers were attached to individual cDNA molecules so that TCRs could be counted quantitatively and reproducibly. Per the original workflow: Samples had a median of roughly 99,000 TCRs, with a range from 23,224 to 690,600. The Decombinator software suite was used to annotate V, J and CDR3 in the TCR reads. Every sample was subsampled to the same number of TCRs (28,000) for the PS versus PT1 abundance plots. TCRs were defined as expanded if absent before sensitization and observed at least eight times at the 2-week time point. TCRdb passed the public sequencing reads through fastp at Q25 and MiXCR, retaining productive beta sequences. Each CDR3 protein appears once, grouped with its most common genes and DNA. The V and J calls shown here were made by TCRdb, not taken from the authors' results. This sample lists 40,000 or so distinct CDR3 sequences; 10% to 15% were detected once. The ten largest clonotypes hold roughly 2% of the sample.

This clonotype was counted at least ten times. Its antigen target is currently unknown. No clone much larger than this one lies a single base away; base qualities are absent. The CDR3 numbers 15 residues from cysteine through phenylalanine. This entry keeps only the CDR3 DNA: 45 bases, framed from base 1. V sheds 4 bases and J sheds 3 bases, leaving 14 bases between their ends. As encoded in the germline V gene, CDR1 is SGDLS while CDR2 is YYNGEE. The time point label, read with the paper, signifies: pre-sensitization, week 0. Reading the label with the study, this specimen's treatment or condition is: therapeutic diphenylcyclopropenone sensitization with weekly scalp DPC. Total RNA was extracted from unfractionated whole blood collected in Tempus Blood RNA tubes. Blood at each patch-test visit was drawn before the patch test was applied. Patients were considered eligible if aged 18 to 70, diagnosed with alopecia and deemed suitable for DPC therapy, and patients were excluded if pregnant.

This material consisted of whole blood, taken in connection with sensitization to the hapten diphenylcyclopropenone (DPC). This sequence uses TRBV9 and TRBJ1-5, with the D gene uncertain. The source of this sequence is a woman between 40 and 55 years old with alopecia areata. Some clones in this sample may be carry-over from other donors' samples. The bases read TGTGCCAGCAGCCCCGACGGAAGTCACAATCAGCCCCAGCATTTT. It specifies CASSPDGSHNQPQHF.